The 22 T cell receptor beta chains reported below all come from one sample, sequenced in a study of T cell responses to AZD1222 COVID-19 vaccine (dated by TCRdb to 2020 to 2022). Library preparation used the immunoSEQ multiplex PCR assay. TCRdb mirrors the immuneACCESS table, restricted to in-frame sequences. Some clones are absent from its copies; in checked studies, under half trace to an unresolved V gene, and the reason for the others is unknown. This sample comprises about 21,000 clones, 82% of them detected only once. The ten largest account for around 43% of the sample. In light of the paper, this sample's time point label describes: baseline before first vaccination. Sample: peripheral blood, taken on day 0 of AZD1222 vaccination. The receptors were gathered from an adult in good health.

The rearrangement uses TRBV27 and TRBJ2-5; 8 nucleotides align to TRBD2. CDR1 is MNHEY, CDR2 SMNVEV, per germline (reference sequence). The CDR3 is 16 amino acids. V shed 4 bases and J 4 bases; nucleotides not matched to a gene: 11. The CDR3 DNA is TGTGCCAGCAGTTCCCGTAGAGCGGGGGCCCTAGAGACCCAGTACTTC. Translation gives CASSSRRAGALETQYF.

The chain combines TRBV28 with TRBJ1-5; 11 bases fit TRBD1. This CDR3 comprises 16 residues. Germline values: CDR1 MDHEN, CDR2 SYDVKM. V lost 5 bases, J lost 6 bases, and 9 bases stayed unmatched. The CDR3 loop reads CASSPPLGQGAQPQHF. For the CDR3, the DNA is TGTGCCAGCAGTCCTCCGCTCGGACAGGGGGCTCAGCCCCAGCATTTT.

This clone was counted only a few times. The rearrangement joins TRBV27 to TRBJ1-2, with D perhaps matching TRBD1 (5 bases). V was trimmed by 5 bases and J by 7 bases, leaving 23 bases between them. CDR1 MNHEY and CDR2 SMNVEV come from the germline V gene (reference sequence). This CDR3 is built from 16 residues. CDR3 in amino acids: CASSPDSLPVQSGYTF. CDR3 DNA: TGTGCCAGCAGTCCTGACAGTCTCCCAGTCCAAAGTGGCTACACCTTC.

The rearrangement joins TRBV27 to TRBJ2-3; 12 bases are a match to TRBD2. Trimming at V came to 8 bases and at J to 2 bases, leaving 5 bases not matched to a gene. The CDR3 spans 15 residues. Germline lookup yields CDR1 MNHEY and CDR2 SMNVEV (reference sequence). The CDR3 region is CASRRLAGATDTQYF. For the CDR3, the DNA is TGTGCCAGCCGTCGACTAGCGGGGGCCACAGATACGCAGTATTTT.

The chain links TRBV18 to TRBJ2-1; D might be TRBD1 (6 bases). The CDR3 runs to 15 residues. Trimming left V 3 bases short and J 5 bases short, with 14 bases between. CDR1 and CDR2 from the germline V gene are KGHSH and LQKENI. The CDR3 sequence: CASSPTLGQNNEQFF. DNA for the CDR3: TGTGCCAGCTCACCCACCCTGGGACAAAACAATGAGCAGTTCTTC.

The gene calls are TRBV12-3 or TRBV12-4 and TRBJ2-1; D possibly corresponds to TRBD1 (5 bases). The germline V and J ends were trimmed by 7 bases and 5 bases, with 12 bases remaining between them. This CDR3 comprises 13 residues. The CDR3 DNA reads as TGTGCCAGCATGGATGGACACCACAATGAGCAGTTCTTC. Its protein product is CASMDGHHNEQFF.

This clone was detected only once. The rearrangement links TRBV9 to TRBJ2-1; D remains ambiguous. V shed 0 bases and J shed 2 bases, with 6 bases lying between them. This CDR3 contains 14 residues. Germline V gene sequence: CDR1 SGDLS, CDR2 YYNGEE. In nucleotides, the CDR3 is TGTGCCAGCAGCGTAGCGCCCGCCTACAATGAGCAGTTCTTC. As protein: CASSVAPAYNEQFF.

This chain connects TRBV27 to TRBJ2-2; 7 nucleotides line up with TRBD2. With V trimmed by 3 bases and J by 4 bases, 5 bases remained unmatched. Germline V gene data show CDR1 as MNHEY and CDR2 as SMNVEV (reference sequence). This CDR3 has 15 amino acids. CDR3 nucleotide sequence: TGTGCCAGCAGTTTGAGCGGGGTGACCACCGGGGAGCTGTTTTTT. The encoded protein is CASSLSGVTTGELFF.

This chain uses TRBV15 with TRBJ1-6; TRBD1 is a possible D gene (6 bases). This CDR3 comprises 14 residues. Trimming stripped 3 bases from V and 10 bases from J, with 13 bases between. Germline V gives CDR1 LNHNV, CDR2 YYDKDF (reference sequence). In DNA, the CDR3 is TGTGCCACCAGCAGGGACGCAGGGGTGTCACCCCTCCACTTT. Translated: CATSRDAGVSPLHF.

This rearrangement joins TRBV3-1 (or the pseudogene TRBV3-2) to TRBJ1-2; D may be TRBD1 (6 bases). The germline V gene encodes CDR1 LGHDT and CDR2 YNNKEL (reference sequence). The germline V and J ends were trimmed by 6 bases and 8 bases, with 34 bases remaining between them. The CDR3 totals 19 residues. The CDR3 DNA sequence: TGTGCCAGCAGTCTGAATATACGGGACACTGGGCGACATAAAACGGGCTACACCTTC. The encoded protein is CASSLNIRDTGRHKTGYTF.

This clone was observed a handful of times. The chain has TRBV7-2 and TRBJ1-1, with D possibly being TRBD1 (6 bases). Trimming left V 3 bases short and J 8 bases short, with 10 bases between. The CDR3 contains 12 residues. Germline V gives CDR1 SGHTA, CDR2 FQGNSA. This CDR3 is CASSLGHSEAFF. In DNA, the CDR3 is TGTGCCAGCAGCTTGGGACACTCGGAAGCTTTCTTT.

The chain recombines TRBV9 with TRBJ1-1, with a tentative D call TRBD1 (5 bases). The germline V and J ends were trimmed by 7 bases and 8 bases, with 15 bases remaining between them. The length of the CDR3 is 12 residues. Germline V gene lookup returns CDR1 SGDLS and CDR2 YYNGEE. In DNA form, the CDR3 reads TGTGCCAGCGAAGGACCACGGGGCGAAGCTTTCTTT. It specifies CASEGPRGEAFF. The full variable domain, its missing parts supplied by reference TRBV9 and TRBJ1-1, is DSGVTQTPKHLITATGQRVTLRCSPRSGDLSVYWYQQSLDQGLQFLIQYYNGEERAKGNILERFSAQQFPDLHSELNLSSLELGDSALYFCASEGPRGEAFFGQGTRLTVV.

This clone has only a few counts. V and J are TRBV12-3 or TRBV12-4 and TRBJ1-4; D gene uncertain. This CDR3 has 11 amino acids. V lost 10 bases to trimming and J lost 11 bases, with 14 bases between them. CDR3 DNA: TGTGCCACTCACGGATTCGGGAAACTGTTTTTT. This encodes CATHGFGKLFF.

The V call is TRBV14, the J call TRBJ1-6; tentatively, D is TRBD1 (6 bases). The CDR3 spans 14 residues. V lost 2 bases and J lost 9, with 11 bases in between. Germline V gives CDR1 SGHDN, CDR2 FVKESK. The CDR3 DNA follows: TGTGCCAGCAGCCAATGGACAGATGGTTCACCCCTCCACTTT. Its translation is CASSQWTDGSPLHF.

This clone was seen a single time. This chain links TRBV2 with TRBJ2-7; D call uncertain. Per the germline V gene, CDR1 is SNHLY and CDR2 is FYNNEI. This CDR3 is 13 amino acids long. Trimming pared 3 bases from V and 3 bases from J, leaving 9 bases between. CDR3 sequence reads: CASSDRTSYEQYF. In DNA form, the CDR3 reads TGTGCCAGCAGTGACAGGACCAGCTACGAGCAGTACTTC.

The chain combines TRBV5-1 with TRBJ2-1; possible D gene TRBD1, 6 bases. Germline V lookup: CDR1 SGHRS, CDR2 YFSETQ. V gave up 4 bases and J gave up 0 bases, with 14 bases separating them. The CDR3 loop spans 16 amino acids. The DNA for the CDR3 is TGCGCCAGCAGCCCGTCCGTACAGGGCTCCTACAATGAGCAGTTCTTC. Amino acids: CASSPSVQGSYNEQFF.

J is TRBJ2-3 and V is TRBV14; 8 bases agree with TRBD2. With 0 bases clipped from V and 6 bases from J, the junction kept 11 bases outside the gene matches. The CDR3 has 17 amino acids. Germline lookup yields CDR1 SGHDN and CDR2 FVKESK. In nucleotides, the CDR3 is TGTGCCAGCAGCCAAGAGGGGTCTACGGGAGGGGACGATACGCAGTATTTT. Encoded protein: CASSQEGSTGGDDTQYF.

The genes are TRBV6-5 and TRBJ1-3; a weak D match, TRBD1 (5 bases). From germline, CDR1 is MNHEY and CDR2 SVGAGI. The V and J ends lost 5 bases and 0 bases respectively, with 11 bases between them. The CDR3 loop spans 15 amino acids. The CDR3 is CASSPHDSSGNTIYF. CDR3 DNA sequence: TGTGCCAGCAGTCCACATGACAGCTCTGGAAACACCATATATTTT.

This rearrangement joins TRBV7-2 to TRBJ2-2, with D possibly being TRBD2 (6 bases). The V end was cut by 0 bases, the J end by 6 bases, with 11 bases between. The CDR3 is 15 residues long. Germline CDR1 and CDR2: SGHTA and FQGNSA. The DNA for the CDR3 is TGTGCCAGCAGCTTAGCGGGAGGATTATCCGGGGAGCTGTTTTTT. It encodes CASSLAGGLSGELFF.

The chain carries TRBV19 and TRBJ2-3, with D unclear. Germline V CDR1 and CDR2: LNHDA, SQIVND (reference sequence). The CDR3 sequence is 13 residues long. V was trimmed by 6 bases and J by 2 bases, leaving 9 bases between them. The CDR3 loop reads CASSPISTDTQYF. CDR3 nucleotides: TGTGCCAGTAGCCCGATATCCACAGATACGCAGTATTTT.

The chain is built from TRBV5-8 and TRBJ2-1; the match to TRBD2 covers 8 bases. The CDR3 contains 15 residues. The V gene's germline CDR1 is SGHTS and CDR2 YDEGEE. V was pared by 5 bases and J by 9 bases, with 13 bases of the junction left unmatched. DNA for the CDR3: TGTGCCAGCAGTCCGAGGGGACTAGGGGTAACTGAGCAGTTCTTC. It yields the protein CASSPRGLGVTEQFF.

This sequence joins TRBV11-2 and TRBJ2-3, with 13 nucleotides matching TRBD2. The CDR3 spans 18 residues. CDR1 is SGHAT and CDR2 is FQNNGV in the germline V gene. V shed 1 base, J shed 2 bases, and the junction held 6 bases outside the gene matches. CDR3 in DNA: TGTGCCAGCAGCTTAGGGCCACTAGCGGGGGGGCCCACAGATACGCAGTATTTT. Its protein product is CASSLGPLAGGPTDTQYF.